This entry lists 5 T cell receptor beta chains sequenced from one sample in a study of blood T cell repertoires in COVID-19. The method was immunoSEQ multiplex PCR; TCRdb's version includes in-frame clones alone and lacks a portion of them. The sample consists of 300,000 to 450,000 clones, 85% of them appearing once. Sequencing was carried out using peripheral blood. The receptors stem from a woman under 30 with acute or convalescent COVID-19.

The J gene is TRBJ1-2, the V gene TRBV7-8; D unresolved. The CDR3 has 15 residues. Between the trimmed V and J ends, which lost 7 bases and 7 bases, there was a span of 22 bases. Germline V CDR1 and CDR2: SGHVS, FQNEAQ. The CDR3: CASTQRAPERGGYTF. The DNA of the CDR3 is TGTGCCAGCACCCAGAGGGCACCGGAACGCGGTGGCTACACCTTC.

This clone is a singleton in its sample. V usage is TRBV7-3 and J usage is TRBJ2-1; TRBD2 agrees at 12 bases. The germline V gene has CDR1 SGHTA and CDR2 FQGTGA. V dropped 2 bases and J dropped 4; count of bases not matched to a gene: 6. The CDR3 consists of 17 residues. CDR3: CASSLGQGLAGYNEQFF. The CDR3 DNA reads as TGTGCCAGCAGCTTAGGCCAAGGACTAGCGGGGTACAATGAGCAGTTCTTC.

CDR3 region: CASSVSGSTGNTIYF. In nucleotides, the CDR3 is TGTGCCAGCAGTGTTTCGGGTAGCACTGGAAACACCATATATTTT. The J gene is TRBJ1-3, the V gene TRBV28; D is ambiguous. V shed 5 bases and J shed 2 bases, with 13 bases lying between them. This CDR3 comprises 15 residues. Per the germline V gene, CDR1 is MDHEN and CDR2 is SYDVKM.

The V gene is TRBV19, the J gene TRBJ1-2, with 7 bases lining up with TRBD1. CDR3 size: 16 residues. Germline CDR1 reads LNHDA; CDR2 reads SQIVND (reference sequence). J gave up 2 bases and V 0 bases, and 6 bases lay outside the gene matches. DNA of the CDR3: TGTGCCAGTAGTATAGACAGGGGGAGAGGGAACTATGGCTACACCTTC. As protein: CASSIDRGRGNYGYTF.

The chain recombines TRBV11-3 with TRBJ2-3; a weak D match, TRBD1 (6 bases). Trimming shortened V by 2 bases and J by 1 base, and 7 bases separated the two germline ends. The CDR3 sequence is 14 residues long. Germline V gene sequence: CDR1 SGHNT, CDR2 YENEEA. CDR3 residues: CASSLRQGTDTQYF. CDR3 nucleotide sequence: TGTGCCAGCAGCTTAAGACAGGGCACAGATACGCAGTATTTT.